These T cell receptor beta chains were read from a single sample in a study of shared clonotypes between healthy human individuals. Method: immunoSEQ multiplex PCR; TCRdb's copy keeps in-frame clones and lacks some. The table lists some 2.1 million clones, about 95% of them singletons, with approximately 1.2% in the top ten. The source material was naive CD8+ T cells sorted from blood. The origin of the receptors is a man between 18 and 35 years old in good health. CDR3s include the opening cysteine and the closing phenylalanine or tryptophan. A D gene is named only where the DNA matches it firmly. Not every row has a clone size; where given, it reads once, few, many or a size class.

clone_size j_call d_call cdr3_length v_call cdr3_aa cdr3_nt
. TRBJ1-2 . 13 TRBV27 CASSLAQGYGYTF TGTGCCAGCAGTTTGGCACAGGGCTATGGCTACACCTTC
. TRBJ2-1 . 16 TRBV7-8 CASSPGAYLSYNEQFF TGTGCCAGCAGCCCGGGGGCGTACCTCTCCTACAATGAGCAGTTCTTC
. TRBJ2-2 . 17 TRBV11-2 CASSLDLGLAFSGELFF TGTGCCAGCAGCTTAGATCTAGGGCTAGCATTCTCCGGGGAGCTGTTTTTT
once TRBJ2-5 . 16 TRBV7-8 CASSAPPTHDQETQYF TGTGCCAGCAGCGCCCCCCCGACCCACGACCAAGAGACCCAGTACTTC
. TRBJ2-7 . 15 TRBV5-3 CARSLPPPGDYEQYF TGTGCCAGAAGCTTGCCCCCTCCAGGGGACTACGAGCAGTACTTC
. TRBJ2-1 . 14 TRBV11-2 CASSPGPYSNEQFF TGTGCCAGCAGCCCGGGCCCTTACAGCAATGAGCAGTTCTTC
. TRBJ2-7 TRBD1 15 TRBV28 CASSPKDRGLYEQYF TGTGCCAGCAGTCCCAAGGACAGGGGGCTATACGAGCAGTACTTC
. TRBJ1-4 . 14 TRBV28 CASSFATSNEKLFF TGTGCCAGCAGTTTCGCGACAAGTAATGAAAAACTGTTTTTT
. TRBJ2-7 TRBD2 14 TRBV28 CASSLRGGSYEQYF TGTGCCAGCAGTTTGCGGGGGGGCTCCTACGAGCAGTACTTC
. TRBJ1-2 . 17 TRBV7-9 CASSLVGGLRAHYGYTF TGTGCCAGCAGCTTAGTGGGGGGCCTGAGGGCGCACTATGGCTACACCTTC
. TRBJ2-1 . 14 TRBV9 CASSSGNSYNEQFF TGTGCCAGCAGTTCCGGTAACTCCTACAATGAGCAGTTCTTC
. TRBJ2-2 TRBD1 17 TRBV11-2 CASSFLGGISNTGELFF TGTGCCAGCAGCTTTTTAGGGGGCATATCAAACACCGGGGAGCTGTTTTTT
. TRBJ1-2 . 14 TRBV7-2 CASSYPGPFYGYTF TGTGCCAGCAGCTACCCCGGGCCCTTCTATGGCTACACCTTC
. TRBJ2-7 . 13 TRBV6-5 CASSYSTEYEQYF TGTGCCAGCAGTTACTCGACTGAATACGAGCAGTACTTC
. TRBJ2-1 TRBD2 16 TRBV7-2 CASSYVGLAEYNEQFF TGTGCCAGCAGCTATGTGGGACTAGCGGAGTACAATGAGCAGTTCTTC
. TRBJ2-7 TRBD2 15 TRBV10-2 CATGAGDGTLDEQYF TGCGCCACCGGGGCGGGAGACGGGACTCTAGACGAGCAGTACTTC
. TRBJ1-1 . 14 TRBV30 CAWRGLSGPTEAFF TGTGCCTGGAGAGGGCTATCCGGGCCCACTGAAGCTTTCTTT
once TRBJ1-1 TRBD1 17 TRBV28 CASNSRGTGVLNTEAFF TGTGCCAGCAACTCAAGAGGGACAGGGGTCCTGAACACTGAAGCTTTCTTT
. TRBJ2-1 TRBD1 16 TRBV4-1 CASSQARDRKDSEQFF TGCGCCAGCAGCCAAGCTCGGGACAGGAAGGATAGTGAGCAGTTCTTC
once TRBJ2-7 . 14 TRBV5-1 CASSLNAVSYEQYF TGCGCCAGCAGCTTGAATGCAGTTTCCTACGAGCAGTACTTC
. TRBJ2-1 . 13 TRBV6-4 CASSEGGLNEQFF TGTGCCAGCAGCGAAGGGGGACTCAATGAGCAGTTCTTC
. TRBJ1-2 TRBD1 15 TRBV13 CASSPGTGQIYGYTF TGTGCCAGCAGCCCCGGGACAGGCCAGATCTATGGCTACACCTTC
. TRBJ2-1 TRBD1 15 TRBV5-1 CASSRSGQGHHEQFF TGCGCCAGCAGCCGGTCGGGACAGGGTCACCATGAGCAGTTCTTC
. TRBJ2-7 . 14 TRBV2 CASIRESSLDEQYF TGTGCCAGCATCCGAGAGAGCTCTCTCGACGAGCAGTACTTC
. TRBJ1-1 . 15 TRBV4-3 CASSQGTHPNTEAFF TGCGCCAGCAGCCAAGGGACACACCCTAACACTGAAGCTTTCTTT
. TRBJ2-1 TRBD2 16 TRBV4-3 CASSRGLAGGPGEQFF TGCGCCAGCAGCCGCGGACTAGCGGGAGGGCCGGGTGAGCAGTTCTTC
. TRBJ2-7 TRBD2 16 TRBV5-6 CASSSGLAFSSYEQYF TGTGCCAGCAGCTCGGGACTAGCGTTTAGCTCCTACGAGCAGTACTTC
. TRBJ1-4 . 14 TRBV28 CASVGDTWNEKLFF TGTGCCAGCGTAGGGGACACATGGAATGAAAAACTGTTTTTT
. TRBJ1-6 . 15 TRBV5-4 CASSLLSSYNSPLHF TGTGCCAGCAGCCTCCTGAGCTCCTATAATTCACCCCTCCACTTT
. TRBJ2-7 . 13 TRBV9 CASSVGLAYEQYF TGTGCCAGCAGCGTGGGACTTGCCTACGAGCAGTACTTC
. TRBJ2-7 TRBD2 18 TRBV9 CASSVGSLAGGVVYEQYF TGTGCCAGCAGCGTAGGAAGTCTAGCGGGGGGCGTTGTTTACGAGCAGTACTTC
. TRBJ2-3 TRBD2 15 TRBV6-6 CASSYTSGGTDTQYF TGTGCCAGCAGTTACACTAGCGGGGGGACAGATACGCAGTATTTT
. TRBJ2-2 TRBD1 16 TRBV5-4 CASSLWDRVNTGELFF TGTGCCAGCAGCCTGTGGGACAGGGTTAACACCGGGGAGCTGTTTTTT
once TRBJ2-7 TRBD1 15 TRBV6-6 CASNPDWTGVGEQYF TGTGCCAGCAACCCAGATTGGACAGGCGTAGGAGAGCAGTACTTC
. TRBJ2-7 . 13 TRBV30 CAWSFWWENEQYF TGTGCCTGGAGTTTCTGGTGGGAGAACGAGCAGTACTTC
. TRBJ1-1 . 13 TRBV9 CASNRGGNTEAFF TGTGCCAGCAACCGAGGTGGGAACACTGAAGCTTTCTTT
. TRBJ2-5 TRBD1 17 TRBV19 CASSILAGTGVRETQYF TGTGCCAGTAGTATACTCGCCGGGACAGGGGTTAGGGAGACCCAGTACTTC